The entry that follows covers one T cell receptor beta chain sequence. This clonotype is a singleton in its sample. Its cognate antigen has yet to be identified. Base qualities are not provided; no much larger clone lies one nucleotide away. This sample was included in a study of blood T cells in healthy people across ages (dated by TCRdb to the mid-2010s). Background on the whole study: In model experiments, roughly one uniquely barcoded TCR beta cDNA molecule per two T cells was captured by template switching. Two additional independent replicas of 1 million unique cDNA reads from the same blood draw were analyzed for two donors (one aged 18 to 30 and one aged 80 or older). Donors of different ages were randomly distributed across sequencing lanes to avoid experimental bias. Using deep sequencing normalized with unique cDNA molecular identifiers, the study measured how TCR beta repertoire diversity changes with age. Four age groups were formed from the donors: young (average about 15 years), middle-aged (around 37), aged (around 68) and long-lived (more than 75).

The donors were some 36 Caucasian individuals from Russia, aged about 6 to 100 years, who were systemically healthy. About 10 milliliters of peripheral blood were drawn from each donor into EDTA-treated Vacutainer tubes. Ficoll-Paque density-gradient centrifugation was used to isolate PBMCs, with at least 7 million per sample. Total RNA was extracted from PBMCs with Trizol reagent, with at least 6 micrograms obtained per sample. The percentages of naive CD45RAhigh/CD27high T cells were determined by flow cytometry on a PBMC aliquot from every donor. Findings and caveats that apply to the study as a whole: Compared with the aged group, more naive CD4+ T cells, fewer expanded clones and increased TCR diversity were shown by the long-lived group, suggesting age selection. The percentage of naive T cells measured by flow cytometry correlated strongly with observed TCR beta diversity. Observed TCR beta diversity per million T cells fell roughly linearly with age, and a significant reduction was already apparent by age about 36. Total diversity estimates from one million sequenced T cells were considered lower bounds and underestimates. Bulk unsorted PBMC profiling prevented conclusive comparison of naive and antigen-experienced compartments. The CMV infection status of donors was not known, potentially confounding age-related changes in expanded clonotypes.

CDR1 PRHDT and CDR2 FYEKMQ are derived from the germline V gene (reference sequence). V is reduced by 3 bases and J by 6 bases, leaving a spacing of 14 bases between them. Reading from cysteine to phenylalanine, the CDR3 counts 14 amino acids. Only the CDR3 DNA stays, 42 bases, in frame from base 1. Libraries were built with 5' RACE. TCRdb shows the sequencer as Illumina HiSeq 2500. The second PCR ran for roughly 7 to 11 cycles and used a J-beta primer mix along with a sample-barcoded 5' primer. A template-switch 5' adaptor carrying 12 random nucleotides introduced a unique molecular identifier onto each TCR beta cDNA molecule. Each sample yielded at least 2.5 million CDR3-containing paired-end reads. First-strand cDNA was synthesized from all RNA with the Mint cDNA synthesis kit, primed by a TRBC-specific oligonucleotide. Following uracil-DNA glycosylase treatment, all cDNA underwent a first 18-cycle PCR with the universal primers M1SS and BC2_uni_R. In the paper's pipeline: Normalization of each sample was performed by random selection of 1 million high-quality reads, each carrying a distinct molecular identifier. Instead of being binned into consensus sequences, reads with shared molecular identifiers were discarded. MiTCR, with a Q25 quality threshold and the strictest error-elimination algorithm, was used for CDR3 identification, clonotype clustering and error correction. A nonparametric unseen species model with Euler transformation was used to estimate lower-bound total TCR beta diversity. TCRdb passed the public sequencing reads through fastp at Q25 and MiXCR, retaining productive beta sequences. Rows are unified per CDR3 protein, each entry keeping the most common DNA and genes. These V and J calls derive from TCRdb rather than the authors' analysis. In this sample the table shows almost 1 million distinct CDR3 sequences, around 54% of which occur a single time. The ten largest make up about 21% of the sample.

The clonotype originates from a woman in her fifties or sixties in good health. Specimen: blood. Recombination linked TRBV13 to TRBJ1-2; the D segment could be TRBD1, given 5 matching bases. The CDR3 region: CASSFSGAAHGYTF. DNA sequence: TGTGCCAGCAGCTTCTCCGGGGCTGCCCATGGCTACACCTTC.